One and the same sample provided the 29 T cell receptor beta chains below, sequenced in a study of spatial heterogeneity in lung cancer. This sample's time point: sample taken at primary tumor resection. Whole RNA, which was extracted from tumor, nontumor lung tissue or frozen PBMC, was sequenced without any cell sorting. MiXCR, applied by TCRdb to the 5' RACE reads, yields one record per CDR3 protein. The sample lists about 95,000 distinct CDR3 sequences; about 9.4% were seen once. The material sequenced was PBMCs, taken at surgery. These receptors were obtained from a male donor with early-stage non-small cell lung cancer.

In this sample, this clonotype turned up many times. The chain joins TRBV19 to TRBJ2-1; a possible D gene is TRBD2 (6 bases). Germline values: CDR1 LNHDA, CDR2 SQIVND (reference sequence). Trimming left V 3 bases short and J 5 bases short, with 14 bases between. This CDR3 region has 15 residues. The CDR3 loop is CASSISAEGNNEQFF. The CDR3 DNA follows: TGTGCCAGTAGTATCTCGGCGGAGGGCAACAATGAGCAGTTCTTC.

This clonotype was detected many times. This rearrangement joins TRBV6-5 to TRBJ2-3; the D call may be TRBD1 or TRBD2 (5 bases each). In germline, CDR1 is MNHEY, CDR2 SVGAGI. Trimming cost V 5 bases and J 0 bases, with 15 bases left between them. This CDR3 is 16 amino acids long. The CDR3 loop reads CASSPLGRASTDTQYF. CDR3 DNA sequence: TGTGCCAGCAGTCCCTTGGGGCGGGCTAGCACAGATACGCAGTATTTT.

This sequence joins TRBV12-3 or TRBV12-4 and TRBJ2-3, with no clear D. The CDR3 sequence is 15 residues long. V gave up 6 bases and J gave up 3 bases, with 16 bases separating them. CDR3 protein: CASSRGIPGTDTQYF. CDR3 bases: TGTGCCAGCAGCCGTGGGATCCCTGGGACAGATACGCAGTATTTT.

This clonotype was seen ten or more times. The chain employs TRBV7-9 and TRBJ2-7, with D uncertain. This CDR3 is built from 11 residues. The V gene lost 1 base and the J gene lost 6 bases, with 4 bases spanning the gap. Germline CDR1 is SEHNR and CDR2 is FQNEAQ (reference sequence). DNA for the CDR3: TGTGCCAGCAGCTTAGACTCCGAGCAGTACTTC. This sequence encodes CASSLDSEQYF.

This clonotype has ten or more counts. V usage is TRBV5-1 and J usage is TRBJ2-7; D is unclear. The CDR3 length is 15 residues. Germline assignment: CDR1 SGHRS and CDR2 YFSETQ. V dropped 3 bases and J dropped 1 base, with 14 bases sitting between them. Here the CDR3 reads CASSWAHEPSYEQYF. CDR3 DNA sequence: TGCGCCAGCAGCTGGGCCCACGAGCCATCCTACGAGCAGTACTTC.

Many counts were recorded for this clonotype. This chain uses TRBV2 with TRBJ1-1, with TRBD1 matching 9 bases. The CDR3 is made up of 13 amino acids. The ends lost 6 bases at V and 1 base at J; junction bases unmatched: 0. The germline V gene encodes CDR1 SNHLY and CDR2 FYNNEI. Here the CDR3 DNA reads TGTGCCAGCAGGGGACAGGGGAACACTGAAGCTTTCTTT. Amino acids: CASRGQGNTEAFF.

This clonotype was counted many times. The chain combines TRBV28 with TRBJ2-7; D might be TRBD1 (7 bases). Germline values: CDR1 MDHEN, CDR2 SYDVKM. The CDR3 is 14 amino acids. The ends were cut back, 5 bases at V and 2 bases at J, with 13 bases in the middle. The CDR3 sequence: CASSPGGQTYEQYF. The CDR3, as DNA: TGTGCCAGCAGTCCCGGGGGACAGACCTACGAGCAGTACTTC. Together with reference TRBV28 and TRBJ2-7, the CDR3 gives the full variable domain: DVKVTQSSRYLVKRTGEKVFLECVQDMDHENMFWYRQDPGLGLRLIYFSYDVKMKEKGDIPEGYSVSREKKERFSLILESASTNQTSMYLCASSPGGQTYEQYFGPGTRLTVT.

Many counts were recorded for this clonotype. The gene calls are TRBV19 and TRBJ1-2; 7 bases align to TRBD1. In germline, CDR1 is LNHDA, CDR2 SQIVND (reference sequence). The length of the CDR3 is 14 residues. The J segment lost 7 bases and the V segment lost 0 bases, leaving 5 bases of the junction unmatched. The CDR3 here is CASSIEPDRAGYTF. The CDR3 DNA reads as TGTGCCAGTAGTATAGAACCCGACAGGGCTGGCTACACCTTC.

This clonotype was observed a handful of times. This chain uses TRBV28 with TRBJ1-5; perhaps TRBD1 as D (5 bases). Germline lookup yields CDR1 MDHEN and CDR2 SYDVKM. V was cut by 5 bases and J by 4 bases, with 18 bases left in between. The CDR3 spans 16 residues. DNA for the CDR3: TGTGCCAGCAGTGACGGGGCAAGGGTTGGAAATCAGCCCCAGCATTTT. Amino acids: CASSDGARVGNQPQHF. Supplemented by reference TRBV28 and TRBJ1-5, the full variable domain reads DVKVTQSSRYLVKRTGEKVFLECVQDMDHENMFWYRQDPGLGLRLIYFSYDVKMKEKGDIPEGYSVSREKKERFSLILESASTNQTSMYLCASSDGARVGNQPQHFGDGTRLSIL.

A few counts support this clonotype. The chain uses TRBV2 and TRBJ2-6; the D call may be TRBD1 or TRBD2 (5 bases each). With 8 bases removed from V and 0 bases from J, the gap between germline ends came to 11 bases. The germline V gene encodes CDR1 SNHLY and CDR2 FYNNEI. The CDR3 is made up of 15 amino acids. The DNA of the CDR3 is TGTGCCAGCGAGGGGCAGAGCTCTGGGGCCAACGTCCTGACTTTC. It specifies CASEGQSSGANVLTF.

In this sample, this clonotype turned up many times. One end of the junction varies from germline; a read error may be responsible. CDR3 region: CATSLGRDTQYF. DNA for the CDR3: TGTGCCACCAGTTTGGGGCGGGATACGCAGTATTTT. The rearrangement links TRBV28 to TRBJ2-3; D perhaps matches TRBD1 (5 bases). There are 12 residues in the CDR3. Germline loops: CDR1 MDHEN, CDR2 SYDVKM.

This chain uses TRBV3-1 with TRBJ2-7, with 7 bases that match TRBD2. The germline V gene has CDR1 LGHDT and CDR2 YNNKEL (reference sequence). After removal of 4 bases from V and 3 bases from J, the junction contained 3 bases not matched to a gene. This CDR3 has 13 amino acids. CDR3: CASSLGGIYEQYF. The CDR3 DNA reads as TGTGCCAGCAGCCTGGGGGGGATCTACGAGCAGTACTTC.

The chain uses TRBV29-1 and TRBJ2-1; D remains unclear. V lost 0 bases to trimming and J lost 9 bases, with 6 bases between them. This CDR3 is built from 11 residues. Germline V gene lookup returns CDR1 SQVTM and CDR2 ANQGSEA. CDR3 sequence: CSVEDPGEQFF. CDR3 bases: TGCAGCGTTGAAGATCCGGGTGAGCAGTTCTTC.

This clonotype has only a few counts. CDR3 sequence: CASTPMAGYEQYF. The CDR3 region has the DNA TGTGCCAGCACCCCCATGGCCGGCTACGAGCAGTACTTC. The rearrangement joins TRBV28 to TRBJ2-7; D unresolved. Between the trimmed V and J ends, which lost 7 bases and 3 bases, there was a span of 13 bases. Per germline, CDR1 MDHEN and CDR2 SYDVKM. The CDR3 is 13 residues long.

This clonotype appeared a few times. The chain has TRBV27 and TRBJ2-4; a weak D match, TRBD1 (6 bases). Trimming took 5 bases from V and 0 from J, leaving 11 bases between them. Germline lookup yields CDR1 MNHEY and CDR2 SMNVEV (reference sequence). The CDR3 totals 15 residues. The CDR3 spells CASSQGSLAKNIQYF. The CDR3 region has the DNA TGTGCCAGCAGTCAGGGGTCCCTAGCCAAAAACATTCAGTACTTC.

This clonotype was seen more than once but under ten times. The chain carries TRBV29-1 and TRBJ2-7; maybe TRBD1 (7 bases). Per the germline V gene, CDR1 is SQVTM and CDR2 is ANQGSEA. V was trimmed by 5 bases and J by 5 bases, leaving 13 bases between them. The length of the CDR3 is 12 residues. This chain's CDR3 is CSVRRGVHEQYF. Written as DNA, the CDR3 is TGCAGCGTTCGCAGGGGGGTCCACGAGCAGTACTTC.

This clonotype has a count of ten or more. The chain is built from TRBV28 and TRBJ1-3; D ambiguous. This CDR3 is 15 amino acids long. V gave up 4 bases and J gave up 0 bases, with 10 bases separating them. Germline V gene data show CDR1 as MDHEN and CDR2 as SYDVKM. CDR3 residues: CASSWWASSGNTIYF. In DNA form, the CDR3 reads TGTGCCAGCAGTTGGTGGGCGAGCTCTGGAAACACCATATATTTT.

This clonotype was counted many times. The chain recombines TRBV28 with TRBJ2-3; the match to TRBD2 covers 11 bases. The CDR3 covers 17 residues. In germline, CDR1 is MDHEN, CDR2 SYDVKM. Unmatched junction bases numbered 11, after V lost 4 bases and J lost 5 bases. This chain's CDR3 is CASSSHPGLAVGDTQYF. The CDR3 DNA follows: TGTGCCAGCAGTTCTCATCCGGGACTAGCGGTGGGAGATACGCAGTATTTT.

CDR3 sequence (DNA): TGCAGTGCTAGTTTCGCGGGGGCAGATACGCAGTATTTT. Translating gives CSASFAGADTQYF. The chain recombines TRBV20-1 with TRBJ2-3; the match to TRBD2 covers 7 bases. CDR3 size: 13 residues. Trimming removed 3 bases from V and 4 bases from J; junction bases left unmatched: 4. Germline CDR1 DFQATT, CDR2 SNEGSKA (reference sequence).

This clonotype turned up a few times. This CDR3 reads CAWSVNSAGEQYF. The CDR3 nucleotides are TGTGCCTGGAGTGTGAATTCAGCCGGCGAGCAGTACTTC. The chain joins TRBV30 to TRBJ2-7, with D uncertain. The germline V and J ends were trimmed by 0 bases and 6 bases, with 12 bases remaining between them. This CDR3 is built from 13 residues. Per germline, CDR1 GTSNPN and CDR2 SVGIG (reference sequence).

In this sample, this clonotype turned up many times. The rearrangement uses TRBV29-1 and TRBJ1-1, with 7 bases fitting TRBD1. CDR1 and CDR2 (germline): SQVTM, ANQGSEA. V shed 6 bases, J shed 4 bases, and the junction held 5 bases outside the gene matches. CDR3 length equals 12 residues. CDR3 sequence: CSVRPGGTEAFF. The CDR3 bases are TGCAGCGTCCGGCCAGGGGGCACTGAAGCTTTCTTT.

This chain uses TRBV29-1 with TRBJ2-5; weak D call: TRBD2 (5 bases). Trimming left V 4 bases short and J 5 bases short, with 11 bases between. Per the germline V gene, CDR1 is SQVTM and CDR2 is ANQGSEA. The CDR3 spans 12 residues. The CDR3 coding sequence is TGCAGCGTTGGGCCCGGGGAGGAGACCCAGTACTTC. Translated, it gives CSVGPGEETQYF.

This clonotype was counted ten times or more. The CDR3, as DNA: TGCAGTGCTAGCCTCGGGACAGGCCATAATTCACCCCTCCACTTT. The encoded protein is CSASLGTGHNSPLHF. The rearrangement joins TRBV20-1 to TRBJ1-6; the match to TRBD1 covers 8 bases. This CDR3 contains 15 residues. Germline CDR1 and CDR2: DFQATT and SNEGSKA (reference sequence). V was pared by 3 bases and J by 5 bases, with 6 bases of the junction left unmatched.

This clonotype was seen many times. The chain employs TRBV12-3 or TRBV12-4 and TRBJ2-3, with 10 bases matching TRBD2. The CDR3 runs 14 residues. V was pared by 6 bases and J by 6 bases, with 6 bases of the junction left unmatched. The CDR3: CASRPSGSEDTQYF. The DNA of the CDR3 is TGTGCCAGCAGACCTAGCGGGAGCGAGGATACGCAGTATTTT.

CDR3 protein: CASRRDQTSYEQYF. Written as DNA, the CDR3 is TGTGCCAGCAGAAGGGACCAAACATCCTACGAGCAGTACTTC. The V call is TRBV6-6, the J call TRBJ2-7; D could derive from TRBD1 or TRBD2 (5 bases each). Germline-derived CDR1 and CDR2 are MNHNY and SVGAGI (reference sequence). This CDR3 is 14 amino acids long. V was trimmed by 6 bases and J by 1 base, leaving 13 bases between them.

The sample holds a few counts of this clonotype. The chain recombines TRBV6-2 or TRBV6-3 with TRBJ2-2; 7 nucleotides line up with TRBD1. This CDR3 spans 16 amino acids. Germline V gives CDR1 MNHEY, CDR2 SVGEGT. J lost 5 bases, V lost 4 bases, and 10 bases had no gene match. CDR3 nucleotides: TGTGCCAGCAGTTTCTCGAGACAGGGACGGACCGGGGAGCTGTTTTTT. Its translation: CASSFSRQGRTGELFF.

This clonotype showed up many times. CDR3 protein: CASSQAYGRPTDTQYF. The CDR3 DNA sequence: TGTGCCAGCAGCCAAGCGTACGGGAGGCCCACAGATACGCAGTATTTT. The chain joins TRBV4-2 to TRBJ2-3, with 7 nucleotides matching TRBD2. V shed 1 base and J 2 bases; nucleotides not matched to a gene: 6. The CDR3 length is 16 residues. CDR1 and CDR2 (germline): LGHNA, YNFKEQ.

The chain is built from TRBV29-1 and TRBJ2-3; maybe TRBD2 (5 bases). Trimming took 6 bases from V and 6 from J, leaving 10 bases between them. This CDR3 has 11 amino acids. The germline CDR1 and CDR2 sequences are SQVTM and ANQGSEA. For the CDR3, the DNA is TGCAGCGTCACCCGGAGGGATACGCAGTATTTT. It is translated as CSVTRRDTQYF.

In its sample, this clonotype was seen a few times. V usage is TRBV3-1 and J usage is TRBJ2-1, with 10 bases identical to TRBD2. CDR1 and CDR2 from the germline V gene are LGHDT and YNNKEL (reference sequence). The CDR3 loop spans 16 amino acids. Losses at the gene ends were 1 base for V and 4 bases for J; bases not matched to a gene: 4. For the CDR3, the DNA is TGTGCCAGCAGCCAAGTCCCTAGCGGGAGTTACAATGAGCAGTTCTTC. This translates into CASSQVPSGSYNEQFF.